This T cell receptor (beta chain) was captured by sequencing in a study of early T cells in non-severe SARS-CoV-2 infection (dated by TCRdb to the early 2020s). Concerning the study at large: TCR sequencing used bulk RNA from unsorted whole blood, so alpha and beta chains could not be paired.

CDR1 MNHEY and CDR2 SVGEGT were looked up in the germline V gene. The CDR3, from cysteine to phenylalanine, totals 15 residues. Only the CDR3 region is kept as DNA, spanning 45 bases read in frame from base 1. V sheds 2 bases and J sheds 4 bases, leaving 12 bases between their ends. Study-level results and caveats: Matching against VDJdb was skewed toward anti-spike CD8 responses, likely underestimated virus-specific expansions, and missed private and CD4 specificities.

This was a case-control study nested in a cohort of healthcare workers in London, UK, who had nasopharyngeal swab PCR tests and blood samples taken every week. Healthcare workers were recruited between 23 and 31 March 2020, during the week of the UK lockdown, and were followed weekly for up to roughly 16 weeks. Libraries came from 5' RACE. TCRdb records NextSeq 500 as the sequencer. Unique molecular identifiers were attached to individual cDNA molecules in the TCR library protocol so that sequencing error and PCR bias could be corrected. Both TCR alpha and beta chains were sequenced, and tight co-correlation was observed between alpha and beta sequence abundances in each sample. Concerning the study's data processing: Decombinator V4 was used to annotate the V gene, J gene and CDR3 of the TCR sequences. Expanded TCRs were defined as changing significantly between any two time points under a Poisson model with p below 0.0001. TCR abundances were normalised to the total number of TCRs sequenced per sample and were expressed as counts per million. TRAV1-2 paired with TRAJ12, TRAJ20 or TRAJ33 defined MAIT TCRs, while TRAV10 paired with TRAJ18 defined iNKT TCRs. A search of VDJdb, accessed on 1 November 2021, was run for TCRs annotated to CMV, EBV and SARS-CoV-2, with TCRs annotated for multiple antigens excluded. The public reads were quality trimmed at Q25 with fastp and then assembled into clones with MiXCR by TCRdb, keeping productive beta chains. Identical CDR3 proteins give one entry, which carries the most common genes and DNA. The V and J calls were determined by TCRdb, not by the authors. A total of approximately 27,000 distinct CDR3 sequences appear in this sample, under 10% of them only once. Together, the top ten hold roughly 13% of the sample.

Turning to this clonotype: Its target antigen remains unknown. No much larger clonotype is one base removed from it; base qualities were not supplied.

This sequence was found in an adult who was a healthcare worker with PCR-confirmed SARS-CoV-2 infection or an uninfected control (not recorded which). Sequences were obtained from whole blood. The chain joins TRBV6-2 or TRBV6-3 to TRBJ1-3, and perhaps TRBD1 as D gene, on 5 matching bases. The CDR3 sequence is CASSYQGLRGNTIYF. The nucleotides read TGTGCCAGCAGTTACCAGGGACTGCGAGGAAACACCATATATTTT.